This T cell receptor beta chain came from a study of beta chain features in type 1 diabetes. Study details: Sorted cells, approximately 100,000,000 in number, were examined across all samples. Whole-study results and caveats: Moderate yet significant TCRB CDR3 shortening was seen in Type 1 diabetes patients in all four CD4+ subsets.

Of the isolated RNA, all was reverse transcribed, and so the sequenced material was expressed TCRB transcripts. TCRdb's table, derived via immunoSEQ multiplex PCR, lists solely in-frame clones and lacks some. The table shows around 160,000 clones, with about 63% occurring only once. The CDR3 is 14 residues long. Germline V gives CDR1 SEHNR, CDR2 FQNEAQ (reference sequence). V lost 5 bases and J lost 5; bases outside the gene matches: 8. As for this clone: Its specificity is not known.

The clonotype originates from a man aged 25 to 40 with type 1 diabetes. Material: naive CD4+ T cells from blood. The gene calls are TRBV7-9 and TRBJ2-5; 7 nucleotides line up with TRBD1. The CDR3, as DNA: TGTGCCAGCAGCGAGGGACAGTTTTTCGAGACCCAGTACTTC. It specifies CASSEGQFFETQYF. Full variable domain (rest looked up from reference TRBV7-9 and TRBJ2-5): DTGVSQNPRHKITKRGQNVTFRCDPISEHNRLYWYRQTLGQGPEFLTYFQNEAQLEKSRLLSDRFSAERPKGSFSTLEIQRTEQGDSAMYLCASSEGQFFETQYFGPGTRLLVL.